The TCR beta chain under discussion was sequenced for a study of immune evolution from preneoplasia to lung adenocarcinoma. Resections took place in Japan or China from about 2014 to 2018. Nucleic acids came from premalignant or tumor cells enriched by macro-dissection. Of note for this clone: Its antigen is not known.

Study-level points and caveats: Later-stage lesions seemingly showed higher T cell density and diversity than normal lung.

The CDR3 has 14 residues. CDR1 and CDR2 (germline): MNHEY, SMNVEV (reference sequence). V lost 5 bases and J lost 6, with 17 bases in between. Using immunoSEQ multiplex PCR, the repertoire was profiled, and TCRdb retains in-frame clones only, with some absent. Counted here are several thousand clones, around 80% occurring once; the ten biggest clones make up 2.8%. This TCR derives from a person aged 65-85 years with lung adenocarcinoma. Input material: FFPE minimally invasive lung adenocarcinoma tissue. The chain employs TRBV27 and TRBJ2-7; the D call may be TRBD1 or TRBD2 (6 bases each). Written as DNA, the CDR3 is TGTGCCAGCAGTCCCGGGACATTGGGGGGCGAGCAGTACTTC. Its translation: CASSPGTLGGEQYF.